The 8 T cell receptor beta chains in this list originate from one sample, sequenced in a study of blood T cell repertoires in COVID-19. Measured with immunoSEQ multiplex PCR; TCRdb has only the in-frame clones, and not every one. Of approximately 78,000 clones listed, just over 90% were seen once; the top ten hold 2.5% to 3%. Sequencing was carried out using peripheral blood. The receptors here all came from a man aged 50 or older with COVID-19, enrolled during active disease.

The rearrangement joins TRBV18 to TRBJ2-7; TRBD1 aligns across 12 bases. The V gene end was trimmed by 5 bases and the J gene end by 2 bases; junction bases not matched to a gene: 4. Germline values: CDR1 KGHSH, CDR2 LQKENI. The CDR3 spans 15 residues. The chain's CDR3 is CASSFGTGGPYEQYV. The CDR3 DNA is TGTGCCAGCTCATTCGGGACAGGGGGCCCCTACGAGCAGTACGTC.

The chain's CDR3 is CSVEGQESSEQFF. The CDR3 DNA reads as TGCAGCGTTGAGGGACAGGAATCTAGTGAGCAGTTCTTC. The chain has TRBV29-1 and TRBJ2-1, with 8 bases lining up with TRBD1. There are 13 residues in the CDR3. Germline CDR1 reads SQVTM; CDR2 reads ANQGSEA. Trimming cost V 3 bases and J 9 bases; bases outside gene matches: 7.

V gene TRBV19 combines with J gene TRBJ2-4; 10 bases fit TRBD1. Germline loops: CDR1 LNHDA, CDR2 SQIVND (reference sequence). CDR3 length: 13 residues. J lost 7 bases, V lost 5 bases, and 2 bases had no gene match. The DNA of the CDR3 is TGTGCCAGTAGTGAGACAGGGGGCAACATTCAGTACTTC. Its protein product is CASSETGGNIQYF.

The rearrangement uses TRBV24-1 and TRBJ1-1; D unclear. The germline V gene encodes CDR1 KGHDR and CDR2 SFDVKD. The CDR3 is 12 residues long. V was pared by 9 bases and J by 7 bases, with 14 bases between. The CDR3 loop is CATLGPNGEAFF. The CDR3 DNA sequence: TGTGCCACCTTGGGCCCTAACGGTGAAGCTTTCTTT.

This chain links TRBV28 with TRBJ2-7, with D perhaps TRBD1 (6 bases). The CDR3 extends over 14 amino acids. CDR1 and CDR2 (germline): MDHEN, SYDVKM. Trimming took 6 bases from V and 1 from J, leaving 13 bases between them. In nucleotides, the CDR3 is TGTGCCAGCAGCCGGGCAAGGGGGTCCTACGAGCAGTACGTC. Its protein is CASSRARGSYEQYV.

The CDR3, as DNA: TGTGCCAGCTCACCACTGGCGGGAGGGCCAGACACCGGGGAGCTGTTTTTT. Its protein is CASSPLAGGPDTGELFF. The chain uses TRBV18 and TRBJ2-2; 9 bases fit TRBD2. The CDR3 runs to 17 residues. Germline CDR1 is KGHSH and CDR2 is LQKENI. V gave up 1 base and J gave up 3 bases; unmatched junction bases: 6.

The chain employs TRBV14 and TRBJ2-5, with D maybe TRBD1 (6 bases). The germline CDR1 and CDR2 sequences are SGHDN and FVKESK. V dropped 0 bases and J dropped 4 bases, with 18 bases sitting between them. The CDR3 sequence is 17 residues long. CDR3 sequence reads: CASSQDDRQGWGETQYF. The CDR3 DNA reads TGTGCCAGCAGCCAAGATGATCGGCAGGGGTGGGGAGAGACCCAGTACTTC.

The gene calls are TRBV3-1 (or the pseudogene TRBV3-2) and TRBJ2-7; TRBD2 matches at 9 bases. The length of the CDR3 is 15 residues. Trimming removed 4 bases from V and 5 bases from J; junction bases left unmatched: 9. Germline V gene data show CDR1 as LGHDT and CDR2 as YNNKEL (reference sequence). CDR3 residues: CASSRRGGVDDEQYF. The CDR3, as DNA: TGTGCCAGCAGCCGACGCGGGGGGGTTGACGACGAGCAGTACTTC.